What follows are 30 T cell receptor beta chains derived from one specimen sequenced in a study of identical twins listed by TCRdb under 2016. Libraries were built with 5' RACE. Reads for this sample came from an Illumina HiSeq 2000. Through fastp at Q25 and MiXCR, TCRdb rebuilt clones from the public reads, retaining in-frame beta chains. Each entry merges the rows of one CDR3 protein and shows their most common DNA and genes. The sample yields 1.5 million to 2 million distinct CDR3 sequences; about 31% were counted once. The ten largest account for about 0.25% of the sample. The sample comprised cord blood. The receptors were gathered from a newborn girl in good health.

The chain combines TRBV3-1 with TRBJ1-2, with D perhaps TRBD1 (6 bases). Per the germline V gene, CDR1 is LGHDT and CDR2 is YNNKEL (reference sequence). Trimming took 1 base from V and 4 from J, leaving 13 bases between them. The CDR3 contains 15 residues. The CDR3 here is CASSQAAGAAYGYTF. Written as DNA, the CDR3 is TGTGCCAGCAGCCAAGCGGCGGGGGCAGCCTATGGCTACACCTTC.

A word on this clonotype: A junction end diverges from the germline sequence, so it may reflect a read error. V usage is TRBV20-1 and J usage is TRBJ2-5; 7 bases are a match to TRBD1. From germline, CDR1 is DFQATT and CDR2 SNEGSKA (reference sequence). The CDR3 has 14 residues. The CDR3 is CSARTGPHQEAQYF. Here the CDR3 DNA reads TGCAGTGCTAGGACAGGGCCCCACCAAGAGGCCCAGTACTTC.

This clonotype was observed a few times. This chain uses TRBV28 with TRBJ2-1; tentative D call: TRBD1 (5 bases). Looked up from germline, CDR1 is MDHEN and CDR2 is SYDVKM. CDR3 length equals 14 residues. V was shortened by 7 bases and J by 1 base, with 11 bases between the two germline ends. The CDR3 loop reads CASNFRTSYNEQFF. As DNA, the CDR3 is TGTGCCAGCAATTTTCGGACATCCTACAATGAGCAGTTCTTC.

This clonotype was recorded at least ten times. This rearrangement joins TRBV5-1 to TRBJ2-3, with unresolved D. Germline lookup yields CDR1 SGHRS and CDR2 YFSETQ. The CDR3 runs to 14 residues. Trimming left V 0 bases short and J 2 bases short, with 7 bases between. CDR3 loop: CASSLGLNTDTQYF. The CDR3 DNA follows: TGCGCCAGCAGCTTGGGGTTAAACACAGATACGCAGTATTTT.

The chain has TRBV6-5 and TRBJ2-1; 13 bases fit TRBD2. Trimming cost V 0 bases and J 3 bases; bases outside gene matches: 2. There are 17 residues in the CDR3. CDR1 MNHEY and CDR2 SVGAGI come from the germline V gene. The CDR3 DNA follows: TGTGCCAGCAGTTACTCGGGACTAGCGGGAAACTACAATGAGCAGTTCTTC. As protein: CASSYSGLAGNYNEQFF.

V usage is TRBV25-1 and J usage is TRBJ1-2; D not certain. Germline values: CDR1 MGHDK, CDR2 SYGVNS. CDR3 length equals 12 residues. Trimming pared 8 bases from V and 1 base from J, leaving 8 bases between. The CDR3 reads CASLALNYGYTF. CDR3 sequence (DNA): TGTGCCAGCCTTGCCCTTAACTATGGCTACACCTTC.

This clonotype appeared many times. The CDR3 spells CASSPGTGTKNIQYF. CDR3 coding DNA: TGTGCCAGCAGCCCGGGGACAGGGACCAAAAACATTCAGTACTTC. The chain couples TRBV12-3 or TRBV12-4 to TRBJ2-4; 9 bases line up with TRBD1. The J segment lost 2 bases and the V segment lost 6 bases, leaving 5 bases of the junction unmatched. The CDR3 is 15 residues long.

For this clonotype: Being one base from a much bigger clone, this may be a read error. The chain carries TRBV4-2 and TRBJ2-5, with 11 nucleotides matching TRBD2. The CDR3 covers 14 residues. The germline CDR1 and CDR2 sequences are LGHNA and YNFKEQ. In DNA form, the CDR3 reads TGTGCCAGCAGCCGGGGACTAGCGGAAGAGGCCCAGTACTTC. Protein: CASSRGLAEEAQYF.

A remark on this clonotype: This may stem from a read error, because a much larger clone lies one nucleotide away. The chain couples TRBV27 to TRBJ1-4; no clear D gene. The germline V gene encodes CDR1 MNHEY and CDR2 SMNVEV (reference sequence). This CDR3 spans 15 amino acids. V lost 5 bases, J lost 0 bases, and 10 bases lay in between. DNA of the CDR3: TGTGCCAGCAGTACCCGGGCAACAACTAATGAAAAACTGTTTTTT. Protein product: CASSTRATTNEKLFF.

The chain couples TRBV20-1 to TRBJ1-2; unclear D gene. This CDR3 spans 15 amino acids. The germline gives CDR1 DFQATT, CDR2 SNEGSKA (reference sequence). V lost 3 bases and J lost 2, with 16 bases in between. CDR3 amino acids: CSARGGFGENYGYTF. For the CDR3, the DNA is TGCAGTGCTAGGGGAGGGTTCGGGGAAAACTATGGCTACACCTTC.

The V gene is TRBV29-1, the J gene TRBJ1-2; the match to TRBD1 covers 9 bases. There are 14 residues in the CDR3. With 4 bases clipped from V and 3 bases from J, the junction kept 6 bases outside the gene matches. Looked up from germline, CDR1 is SQVTM and CDR2 is ANQGSEA. In DNA, the CDR3 is TGCAGCGTTGTCCACAGGGGGCCCTACTATGGCTACACCTTC. Translating gives CSVVHRGPYYGYTF.

V gene TRBV5-1 combines with J gene TRBJ2-7, with D possibly called TRBD1 or TRBD2 (7 bases each). The germline V and J ends were trimmed by 4 bases and 4 bases, with 18 bases remaining between them. CDR1 SGHRS and CDR2 YFSETQ come from the germline V gene. The CDR3 is 15 amino acids. CDR3 sequence reads: CASSPGTAGKYEQYF. The CDR3 coding sequence is TGCGCCAGCAGCCCCGGGACAGCGGGAAAATACGAGCAGTACTTC.

This chain uses TRBV21-1 with TRBJ2-7. TRBV21-1 is shown as a pseudogene. The CDR3 covers 15 residues. As DNA, the CDR3 is TGTGCCAGCAGCAAATCTAGAGCCTCGCCGTACGAGCAGTACTTC. It yields the protein CASSKSRASPYEQYF.

Details on this clonotype: An end of the junction does not agree with germline; a read error may underlie this. The V gene is TRBV5-1, the J gene TRBJ2-7, with 16 nucleotides matching TRBD2. CDR1 and CDR2 (germline): SGHRS, YFSETQ. CDR3 length: 15 residues. The CDR3 sequence is CASGLGLAGGYEQYF. The CDR3 DNA is TGCGCCAGCGGCTTGGGACTAGCGGGAGGGTACGAGCAGTACTTC. The whole variable domain, remainder taken from reference TRBV5-1 and TRBJ2-7, is KAGVTQTPRYLIKTRGQQVTLSCSPISGHRSVSWYQQTPGQGLQFLFEYFSETQRNKGNFPGRFSGRQFSNSRSEMNVSTLELGDSALYLCASGLGLAGGYEQYFGPGTRLTVT.

The table lists this clonotype with a few counts. The chain employs TRBV25-1 and TRBJ2-5; D is perhaps TRBD1 or TRBD2 (5 bases each). V dropped 3 bases and J dropped 0 bases, with 11 bases sitting between them. The CDR3 length is 15 residues. CDR1 and CDR2 (germline): MGHDK, SYGVNS. The CDR3: CASSEGTLYQETQYF. Here the CDR3 DNA reads TGTGCCAGCAGTGAGGGGACCTTGTACCAAGAGACCCAGTACTTC.

The J gene is TRBJ1-5, the V gene TRBV2; D uncertain. Per germline, CDR1 SNHLY and CDR2 FYNNEI. V was trimmed by 4 bases and J by 5 bases, leaving 9 bases between them. This CDR3 is 13 amino acids long. In DNA, the CDR3 is TGTGCCAGCAGTGCTCAAGGGCATCAGCCCCAGCATTTT. It encodes CASSAQGHQPQHF.

V usage is TRBV7-9 and J usage is TRBJ2-3; 10 positions agree with TRBD2. The length of the CDR3 is 18 residues. V was clipped by 1 base and J by 6 bases; unmatched bases: 13. Per germline, CDR1 SEHNR and CDR2 FQNEAQ (reference sequence). CDR3 protein: CASSLEPPALAGFDTQYF. The CDR3 region has the DNA TGTGCCAGCAGCTTAGAGCCTCCTGCACTAGCGGGATTTGATACGCAGTATTTT.

With regard to this clonotype: The junction departs from germline at one end; a sequencing error may be responsible. The chain recombines TRBV14 with TRBJ2-7; D remains unclear. Germline CDR1 SGHDN, CDR2 FVKESK. The CDR3 extends over 14 amino acids. CDR3 sequence reads: CARSQVSSALEQYF. The CDR3 DNA sequence: TGTGCCCGCAGCCAAGTCTCCTCCGCTTTAGAGCAGTACTTC.

The chain combines TRBV3-1 with TRBJ2-5; TRBD2 agrees at 7 bases. Near its end, the DNA agrees better with TRBJ2-7, so the J call may be wrong. The CDR3 is 14 residues long. Germline loops: CDR1 LGHDT, CDR2 YNNKEL (reference sequence). The CDR3 loop is CASSRLAAGYEQYF. CDR3 sequence (DNA): TGTGCCAGCAGCCGACTAGCCGCTGGGTACGAGCAGTACTTC.

The chain couples TRBV20-1 to TRBJ2-1, with D tentatively TRBD1 or TRBD2 (5 bases each). Germline V gives CDR1 DFQATT, CDR2 SNEGSKA (reference sequence). V was clipped by 1 base and J by 10 bases, with 20 bases between them. CDR3 length: 15 residues. CDR3 in DNA: TGCAGTGCTAGAGCTGGGGCTAGAGGGCCTGTAGAGCAGTTCTTC. It translates to CSARAGARGPVEQFF.

This clonotype was seen ten or more times. This sequence joins TRBV12-5 and TRBJ2-5; 9 bases line up with TRBD2. CDR1 and CDR2 (germline): LGHNT, FRNRAP. The CDR3 has 16 residues. Trimming took 6 bases from V and 1 from J; bases not matched to a gene: 9. The CDR3: CASGLGTSPFQETQYF. The CDR3 region has the DNA TGTGCTAGTGGCCTGGGGACTAGCCCTTTCCAAGAGACCCAGTACTTC. The full variable domain, completed using reference TRBV12-5 and TRBJ2-5, is DARVTQTPRHKVTEMGQEVTMRCQPILGHNTVFWYRQTMMQGLELLAYFRNRAPLDDSGMPKDRFSAEMPDATLATLKIQPSEPRDSAVYFCASGLGTSPFQETQYFGPGTRLLVL.

The chain links TRBV7-2 to TRBJ2-7, with a possible D match to TRBD1 (6 bases). With 8 bases removed from V and 1 base from J, the gap between germline ends came to 9 bases. This CDR3 comprises 12 residues. CDR1 SGHTA and CDR2 FQGNSA come from the germline V gene. The CDR3 DNA reads as TGTGCCAGCTGGGGACATTCCTACGAGCAGTACTTC. Translating gives CASWGHSYEQYF.

Only a few counts were recorded for this clonotype. The rearrangement uses TRBV4-2 and TRBJ2-1, with 13 positions matching TRBD2. From germline, CDR1 is LGHNA and CDR2 YNFKEQ. V was pared by 4 bases and J by 6 bases, with 6 bases of the junction left unmatched. The CDR3 is made up of 16 amino acids. The CDR3, as DNA: TGTGCCAGCAGCCCAGGACTAGCGGGAGACTTCAATGAGCAGTTCTTC. Translated: CASSPGLAGDFNEQFF.

On this clonotype: Sequence at one end of the junction differs from germline and may be a read error. The rearrangement joins TRBV3-1 to TRBJ2-5; the match to TRBD2 covers 7 bases. CDR3 size: 14 residues. Germline-derived CDR1 and CDR2 are LGHDT and YNNKEL (reference sequence). CDR3 amino acids: CASSEEAGPWTQYF. The CDR3, as DNA: TGTGCCAGCAGCGAAGAAGCGGGGCCATGGACCCAGTACTTC.

This chain uses TRBV10-3 with TRBJ2-1, with D possibly TRBD1 on 5 matching bases. Trimming removed 2 bases from V and 6 bases from J, with 11 bases in between. Germline lookup yields CDR1 ENHRY and CDR2 SYGVKD. The CDR3 has 14 residues. CDR3 DNA sequence: TGTGCCATCAGTGAGAGGCAGGGCCCCAATGAGCAGTTCTTC. This translates into CAISERQGPNEQFF.

Only a few counts were recorded for this clonotype. The V call is TRBV12-3 or TRBV12-4, the J call TRBJ2-7; possibly TRBD2 for D (5 bases). Between the trimmed V and J ends, which lost 5 bases and 6 bases, there was a span of 14 bases. This CDR3 spans 13 amino acids. The CDR3 coding sequence is TGTGCCAGCAGTACTAGGGCACTCCCCGAGCAGTACTTC. Protein product: CASSTRALPEQYF.

This clonotype came up a few times. The chain has TRBV9 and TRBJ2-3, with 7 bases matching TRBD1. Germline values: CDR1 SGDLS, CDR2 YYNGEE. CDR3 size: 16 residues. The V segment lost 4 bases and the J segment 0 bases; nucleotides outside the gene matches: 8. This chain's CDR3 is CASSPRQGGSTDTQYF. CDR3 sequence (DNA): TGTGCCAGCAGCCCCCGACAGGGTGGGAGCACAGATACGCAGTATTTT.

The CDR3 protein is CSAANPTGGRRELFF. For the CDR3, the DNA is TGCAGCGCCGCTAACCCGACAGGGGGCCGCCGGGAGCTGTTTTTT. V is TRBV29-1 and J is TRBJ2-2; 10 bases are a match to TRBD1. The J segment lost 9 bases and the V segment lost 7 bases, leaving 14 bases of the junction unmatched. CDR1 is SQVTM and CDR2 is ANQGSEA in the germline V gene. The CDR3 extends over 15 amino acids.

To note about this clonotype: A read error may account for a junction end that differs from germline. The rearrangement joins TRBV9 to TRBJ2-1; TRBD2 matches 11 bases. The germline gives CDR1 SGDLS, CDR2 YYNGEE. The CDR3 totals 15 residues. For the CDR3, the DNA is TGTGCCGGCAGCGTAGCCGGGACTAGCGGATGGGAGCAGTTCTTC. Its translation: CAGSVAGTSGWEQFF.

Worth noting for this clonotype: One end of the junction fails to match germline, which may point to a read error. The chain has TRBV4-1 and TRBJ2-7, with D hard to call. Germline loops: CDR1 MGHRA, CDR2 YSYEKL. This CDR3 has 15 amino acids. CDR3 sequence: CASSQVVFSSYDQYF. CDR3 nucleotide sequence: TGCGCCAGCAGCCAAGTGGTCTTTAGCTCCTACGACCAGTACTTC.